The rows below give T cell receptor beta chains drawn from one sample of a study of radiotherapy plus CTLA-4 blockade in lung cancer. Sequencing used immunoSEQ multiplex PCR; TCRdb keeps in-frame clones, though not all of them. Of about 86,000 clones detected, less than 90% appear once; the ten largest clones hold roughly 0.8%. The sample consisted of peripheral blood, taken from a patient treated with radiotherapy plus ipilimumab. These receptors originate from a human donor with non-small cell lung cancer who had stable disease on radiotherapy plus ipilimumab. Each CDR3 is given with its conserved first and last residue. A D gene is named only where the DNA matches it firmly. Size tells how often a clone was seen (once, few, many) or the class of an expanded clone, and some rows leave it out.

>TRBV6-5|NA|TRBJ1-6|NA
TGTGCCAGCTCTAGACCGTCGGATAATTCACCCCTCCACTTT
CASSRPSDNSPLHF
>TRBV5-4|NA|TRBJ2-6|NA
TGTGCCAGCAGCTTGGAGGTGAGCTCTGGGGCCAACGTCCTGACTTTC
CASSLEVSSGANVLTF
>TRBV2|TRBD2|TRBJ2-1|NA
TGTGCCAGCAGTGAAGGACTAGCGGGAGCCCATGAGCAGTTCTTC
CASSEGLAGAHEQFF
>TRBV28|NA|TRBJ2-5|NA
TGTGCCAGCAGTTTAATAGCGAGGGAGACCCAGTACTTC
CASSLIARETQYF
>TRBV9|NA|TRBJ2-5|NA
TGTGCCAGCAGCGTAGATCCTAGCAGGAGTGTTAAAGAGACCCAGTACTTC
CASSVDPSRSVKETQYF
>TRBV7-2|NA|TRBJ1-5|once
TGTGCCAGCAGCCGAGAAAGGAATCAGCCCCAGCATTTT
CASSRERNQPQHF
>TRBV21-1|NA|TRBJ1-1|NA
TGTGCCAGCAGCAAAGGTAATTGGGGAAACCCGGGACAGTCAAAAATGAACACTGAAGCTTTCTTT
CASSKGNWGNPGQSKMNTEAFF
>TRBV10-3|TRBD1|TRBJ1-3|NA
TGTGCCACCTGCCCGCGACAGGGTATATCTGGAAACACCATATATTTT
CATCPRQGISGNTIYF
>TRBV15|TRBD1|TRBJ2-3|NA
TGTGCCACCAGCAGCCCGGGACAGGGTCCCCATACCACAGATACGCAGTATTTT
CATSSPGQGPHTTDTQYF
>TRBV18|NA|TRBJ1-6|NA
TGTGCCAGCTCACCGGAACAGCCGAGCTCCTATAATTCACCCCTCCACTTT
CASSPEQPSSYNSPLHF
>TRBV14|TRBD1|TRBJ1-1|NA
TGTGCCAGCAGCCAGACAGGGTTGAGGCTCGGAGAAGCTTTCTTT
CASSQTGLRLGEAFF
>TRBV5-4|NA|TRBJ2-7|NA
TGTGCCAGCAGCTTGGACAGTCAGACCTGCGAGCAGTACTTC
CASSLDSQTCEQYF
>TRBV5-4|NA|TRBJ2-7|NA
TGTGCCAGCAGCTTGGAGGGGACGAGCTCCTACGAGCAGTACTTC
CASSLEGTSSYEQYF
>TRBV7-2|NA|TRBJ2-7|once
TGTGCCAGCAGCTCCCAGGGGGGACACCGTCTTTGGGCCTACGAGCAGTACTTC
CASSSQGGHRLWAYEQYF
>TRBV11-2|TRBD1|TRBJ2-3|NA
TGTGCCAGCAGCTTAGGGGACAGGGCCACAGATACGCAGTATTTT
CASSLGDRATDTQYF
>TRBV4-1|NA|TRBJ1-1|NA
TGCGCCAGCAGCCAAGAAGGAGGGTTGGGGAGGTTGAACACTGAAGCTTTCTTT
CASSQEGGLGRLNTEAFF
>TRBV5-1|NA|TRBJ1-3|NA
TGCGCCAGCAGCTTGGCATCCTCTGGAAACACCATATATTTT
CASSLASSGNTIYF
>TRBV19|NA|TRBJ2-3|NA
TGTGCCAGTAGAGGTATCAGGGCGGCAGATACGCAGTATTTT
CASRGIRAADTQYF
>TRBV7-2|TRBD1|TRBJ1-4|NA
TGTGCCAGCAGCTCAGACAGGACAGGGATGGGGGAAAAACTGTTTTTT
CASSSDRTGMGEKLFF
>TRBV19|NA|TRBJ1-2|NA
TGTGCCAGTACCATAAGGGGGAGGAACTATGGCTACACCTTC
CASTIRGRNYGYTF
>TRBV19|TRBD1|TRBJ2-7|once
TGTGCCAGTAGTCCCCAGGGGGCCTACTACGAGCAGTACTTC
CASSPQGAYYEQYF
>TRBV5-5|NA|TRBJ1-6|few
TGTGCCAGCAGCTCTTCCTGGAATTCACCCCTCCACTTT
CASSSSWNSPLHF
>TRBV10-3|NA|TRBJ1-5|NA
TGTGCAAGTGGGAGCAATCAGCCCCAGCATTTT
CASGSNQPQHF
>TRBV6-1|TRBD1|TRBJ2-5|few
TGTGCCAGCAGTTCGGACAGGGAAGAGACCCAGTACTTC
CASSSDREETQYF
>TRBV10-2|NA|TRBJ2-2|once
TGCGCCAGTAAGACCGGTTCGCAGGTGAACACCGGGGAGCTGTTTTTT
CASKTGSQVNTGELFF
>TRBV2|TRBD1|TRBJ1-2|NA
TGTGCCAGCATGAAGGACAGGGGATTTGGGGGCTACACCTTC
CASMKDRGFGGYTF
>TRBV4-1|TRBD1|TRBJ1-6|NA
TGCGCCAGCAGCCAACTATGGACAGGGGGCGCTTTAAGGAATTCACCCCTCCACTTT
CASSQLWTGGALRNSPLHF
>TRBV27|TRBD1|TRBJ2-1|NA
TGTGCCAGCAGTTCGCCGGGACAGGGCTACAATGAGCAGTTCTTC
CASSSPGQGYNEQFF
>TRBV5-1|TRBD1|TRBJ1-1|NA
TGCGCCAGCAGCTCCACCAGAGGGACAGGCGGGGGCTTTTCTGAAGCTTTCTTT
CASSSTRGTGGGFSEAFF
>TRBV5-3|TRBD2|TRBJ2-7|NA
TGTGCCAGAAGCGGGCGGACTAGCGACTCCTACGAGCAGTACTTC
CARSGRTSDSYEQYF
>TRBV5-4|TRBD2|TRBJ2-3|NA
TGTGCCAGCAGCTCAGAACATCTAGCGGGGTCAGATACGCAGTATTTT
CASSSEHLAGSDTQYF
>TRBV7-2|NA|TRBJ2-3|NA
TGTGCCAGCAGCATTGGACTCACAGATACGCAGTATTTT
CASSIGLTDTQYF
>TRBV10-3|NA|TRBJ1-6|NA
TGTGCCATCAGTGAGTCGTGGGGTCGCTCACCCCTCCACTTT
CAISESWGRSPLHF
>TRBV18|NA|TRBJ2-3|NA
TGTGCCAGCTCAGGCGGAACAGATACGCAGTATTTT
CASSGGTDTQYF
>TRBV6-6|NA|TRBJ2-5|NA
TGTGCCAGCAGAGACACAGGTCAAGAGACCCAGTACTTC
CASRDTGQETQYF
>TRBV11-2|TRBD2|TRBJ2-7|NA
TGTGCCAGCAGCTTAGCAGCGGGGATAACCTACGAGCAGTACTTC
CASSLAAGITYEQYF
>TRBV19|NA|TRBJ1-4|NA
TGTGCCAGTATTAGCCAGGCTGCAACTAATGAAAAACTGTTTTTT
CASISQAATNEKLFF
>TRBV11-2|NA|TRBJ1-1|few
TGTGCCAGCACGGATACGGGGAAGAGGAGAACTGAAGCTTTCTTT
CASTDTGKRRTEAFF
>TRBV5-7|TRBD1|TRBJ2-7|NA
TGTGCCAGCAGCTTGTATCTGGACAGGGGTCCTAGCTACGAGCAGTACTTC
CASSLYLDRGPSYEQYF
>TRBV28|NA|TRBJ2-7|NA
TGTGCCAGCAGTATAGACAGAGCCTACGAGCAGTACTTC
CASSIDRAYEQYF
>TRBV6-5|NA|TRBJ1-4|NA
TGTGCCAGCAGTTATGACGGGGGAGAAAAACTGTTTTTT
CASSYDGGEKLFF
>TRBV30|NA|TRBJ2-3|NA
TGTGCCTGGTCACAGGGTGGCGCAGATACGCAGTATTTT
CAWSQGGADTQYF
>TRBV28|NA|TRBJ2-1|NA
TGTGCCAGCAGTTCTCGGGGTGGAAATGAGCAGTTCTTC
CASSSRGGNEQFF
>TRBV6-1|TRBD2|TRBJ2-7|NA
TGTGCCAGCAGTGCTAAAGTAGCCGCGGGGGGGCTAGACGAGCAGTACTTC
CASSAKVAAGGLDEQYF
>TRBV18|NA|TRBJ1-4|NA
TGTGCCAGCTCACCTACACGGCAGGCTAATGAAAAACTGTTTTTT
CASSPTRQANEKLFF
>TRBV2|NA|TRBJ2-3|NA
TGTGCCAGCAGAGGACAGGGAGTAGGGCGGGGGAGTGCAGATACGCAGTATTTT
CASRGQGVGRGSADTQYF
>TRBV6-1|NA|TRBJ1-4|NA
TGTGCCGGCAGTGGGGGGCGTTCAACTAATGAAAAACTGTTTTTT
CAGSGGRSTNEKLFF
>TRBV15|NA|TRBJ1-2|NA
TGTGCCACCAGCAGAGATACAGGGCTATTAGGCTACACCTTC
CATSRDTGLLGYTF
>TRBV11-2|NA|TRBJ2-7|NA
TGTGCCAGCAGCCCCCGCCCGGCAGGCCTCTCCTACGAGCAGTACTTC
CASSPRPAGLSYEQYF
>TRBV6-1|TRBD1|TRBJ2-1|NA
TGTGCCAGCAGTAGGACAGGGAGTGAGCAGTTCTTC
CASSRTGSEQFF
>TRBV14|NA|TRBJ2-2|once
TGTGCCAGCAGCAGGCAGAACACCGGGGAGCTGTTTTTT
CASSRQNTGELFF
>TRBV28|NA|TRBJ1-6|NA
TGTGCCAGCAGTGGGGCAAATTCACCCCTCCACTTT
CASSGANSPLHF
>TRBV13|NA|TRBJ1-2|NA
TGTGCCAGCACCCGTACTGACTATGGCTACACCTTC
CASTRTDYGYTF
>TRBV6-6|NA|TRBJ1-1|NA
TGTGCCAGCAGCCCCCGAGGGACGGGCACTGAAGCTTTCTTT
CASSPRGTGTEAFF
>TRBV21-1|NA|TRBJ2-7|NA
TGTGCCAGCAGCAAATTTATTCAGGGATCCTTATACGAGCAGTACTTC
CASSKFIQGSLYEQYF
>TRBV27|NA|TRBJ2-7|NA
TGTGCCAGCAGACGGACTCCCAAGGCCTACGAGCAGTACTTC
CASRRTPKAYEQYF
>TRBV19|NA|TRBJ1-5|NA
TGTGCCAGTACCTTCACGACAGGACGCAATCAGCCCCAGCATTTT
CASTFTTGRNQPQHF
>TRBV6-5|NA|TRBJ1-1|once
TGTGCCAGCAGTTACGCCGGGGCAAGGAGCACTGAAGCTTTCTTT
CASSYAGARSTEAFF
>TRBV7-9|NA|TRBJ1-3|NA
TGTGCCAGCAGCTTACCTCAAGGGAGGGGGGTCTCTGGAAACACCATATATTTT
CASSLPQGRGVSGNTIYF
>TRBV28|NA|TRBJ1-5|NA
TGTGCCAGCAGTATAATATGGCCCCAGCATTTT
CASSIIWPQHF